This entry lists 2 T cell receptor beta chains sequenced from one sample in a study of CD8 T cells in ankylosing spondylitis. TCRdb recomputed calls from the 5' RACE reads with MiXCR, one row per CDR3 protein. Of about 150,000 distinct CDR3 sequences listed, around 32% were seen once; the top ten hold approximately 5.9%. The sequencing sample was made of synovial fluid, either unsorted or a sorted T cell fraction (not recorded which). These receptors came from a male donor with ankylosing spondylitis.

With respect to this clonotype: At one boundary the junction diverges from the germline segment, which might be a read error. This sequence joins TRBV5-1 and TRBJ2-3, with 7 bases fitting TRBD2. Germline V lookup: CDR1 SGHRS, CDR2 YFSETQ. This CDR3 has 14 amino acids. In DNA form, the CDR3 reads TGCGCCAGCAGCCCCACTAGCGCCGCAGAAACGCAGTATTTT. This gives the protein CASSPTSAAETQYF.

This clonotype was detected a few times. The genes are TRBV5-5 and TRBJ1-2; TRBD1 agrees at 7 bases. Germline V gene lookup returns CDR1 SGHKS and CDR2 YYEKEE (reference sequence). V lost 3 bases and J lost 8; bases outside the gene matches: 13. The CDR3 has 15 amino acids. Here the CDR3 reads CASSSDLDRSRGYTF. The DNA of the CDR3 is TGTGCCAGCAGCTCCGACCTGGACAGGAGTAGGGGCTACACCTTC.